The TCR beta chain described here comes from a study of patients and donors after allogeneic stem cell transplantation. This CDR3 contains 13 residues. Germline loops: CDR1 SNHLY, CDR2 FYNNEI. Germline trimming cut 8 bases from V and 0 bases from J; bases unmatched to any gene: 1. One entry per CDR3 protein results from TCRdb running MiXCR on the RT-PCR reads. The profile shows approximately 250,000 distinct CDR3 sequences, about 14% of them singletons. The chain employs TRBV2 and TRBJ2-1; 7 positions agree with TRBD2. This clonotype was sampled from a human donor who was either an allogeneic HSCT recipient or a stem cell or donor lymphocyte infusion donor (not recorded which). It is not recorded whose cells these are; they may come from a transplant donor. The specimen was blood, either unsorted or a sorted T cell fraction (not recorded which). The CDR3: CASGRGSYNEQFF. CDR3 in DNA: TGTGCCAGCGGGAGGGGCTCCTACAATGAGCAGTTCTTC.